These 15 T cell receptor beta chains were all obtained from the same sample, sequenced in a study of blood T cells in healthy people across ages (dated by TCRdb to about 2015). Libraries were made using 5' RACE. Sequencing relied on an Illumina HiSeq 2500. A second roughly 7 to 11 cycle PCR used a sample-barcoded 5' primer and a J-beta primer mix. The public reads were reprocessed in TCRdb via fastp at Q25 and MiXCR, keeping in-frame beta chains. Records with the same CDR3 protein are collapsed into one entry carrying the most frequent genes and DNA. A total of 1.5 million to 1.9 million distinct CDR3 sequences appear in this sample, around 40% of them only once. The ten largest clones take up around 4% of the sample. The specimen was blood. These receptors came from a woman aged 18-35 years in good health.

This clonotype was detected many times. The rearrangement uses TRBV29-1 and TRBJ1-2; TRBD1 is a possible D gene (5 bases). The V end was cut by 7 bases, the J end by 2 bases, with 11 bases between. This CDR3 has 12 residues. Germline loops: CDR1 SQVTM, CDR2 ANQGSEA. The chain's CDR3 is CSALGGNYGYTF. The CDR3, as DNA: TGCAGCGCACTGGGGGGGAACTATGGCTACACCTTC.

The chain couples TRBV3-1 to TRBJ2-2, with 8 bases identical to TRBD1. V dropped 4 bases and J dropped 5; count of bases not matched to a gene: 9. The V gene's germline CDR1 is LGHDT and CDR2 YNNKEL (reference sequence). This CDR3 has 16 residues. CDR3 sequence reads: CASSRLDRVYTGELFF. The CDR3 nucleotides read TGTGCCAGCAGCCGACTGGACAGGGTGTATACCGGGGAGCTGTTTTTT. The whole variable domain, remainder taken from reference TRBV3-1 and TRBJ2-2, is DTAVSQTPKYLVTQMGNDKSIKCEQNLGHDTMYWYKQDSKKFLKIMFSYNNKELIINETVPNRFSPKSPDKAHLNLHINSLELGDSAVYFCASSRLDRVYTGELFFGEGSRLTVL.

This clonotype showed up just a few times. V gene TRBV6-2 or TRBV6-3 combines with J gene TRBJ1-1; D possibly corresponds to TRBD1 (5 bases). The germline V gene encodes CDR1 MNHEY and CDR2 SVGEGT. This CDR3 contains 14 residues. V dropped 4 bases and J dropped 2 bases, with 11 bases sitting between them. CDR3 protein: CASSSRTINTEAFF. For the CDR3, the DNA is TGTGCCAGCAGTTCAAGGACAATTAACACTGAAGCTTTCTTT.

This chain links TRBV11-3 with TRBJ1-5; D is perhaps TRBD1 (6 bases). The CDR3 contains 16 residues. Germline lookup yields CDR1 SGHNT and CDR2 YENEEA. Trimming cost V 4 bases and J 0 bases, with 13 bases left between them. The CDR3 sequence is CASSSNNRDSNQPQHF. In nucleotides, the CDR3 is TGTGCCAGCAGCTCCAATAACAGGGATAGCAATCAGCCCCAGCATTTT.

This clonotype appeared many times. The chain employs TRBV13 and TRBJ2-1; 11 bases are shared with TRBD2. The CDR3 covers 16 residues. The V segment lost 5 bases and the J segment 3 bases; nucleotides outside the gene matches: 6. The germline CDR1 and CDR2 sequences are PRHDT and FYEKMQ (reference sequence). The CDR3: CASSQQTSGIYNEQFF. CDR3 in DNA: TGTGCCAGCAGCCAGCAGACTAGCGGGATCTACAATGAGCAGTTCTTC.

The chain links TRBV30 to TRBJ2-4; no clear D. V lost 4 bases and J 13 bases, leaving 17 bases between the germline ends. Germline V gene lookup returns CDR1 GTSNPN and CDR2 SVGIG (reference sequence). CDR3 length equals 12 residues. For the CDR3, the DNA is TGTGCCTGGAAAATACTTTACAATGAGCAGTACTTC. Its protein is CAWKILYNEQYF.

J is TRBJ1-1 and V is TRBV7-9; 11 bases are a match to TRBD1. This CDR3 is 18 amino acids long. V was pared by 5 bases and J by 2 bases, with 13 bases of the junction left unmatched. Germline CDR1 reads SEHNR; CDR2 reads FQNEAQ (reference sequence). The CDR3, as DNA: TGTGCCAGCAGCCTTCTAATCCGGGACAGGGGGGGAAACACTGAAGCTTTCTTT. Translating it yields CASSLLIRDRGGNTEAFF.

There are many counts of this clonotype. The V and J genes are TRBV20-1 and TRBJ2-1, with 8 nucleotides matching TRBD2. Germline V gene data show CDR1 as DFQATT and CDR2 as SNEGSKA (reference sequence). This CDR3 comprises 15 residues. V shed 2 bases and J 4 bases; nucleotides not matched to a gene: 7. CDR3 sequence reads: CSARFPSGGYNEQFF. DNA of the CDR3: TGCAGTGCTAGATTCCCAAGCGGGGGTTACAATGAGCAGTTCTTC.

The chain joins TRBV7-8 to TRBJ2-1; possibly TRBD2 for D (5 bases). Per germline, CDR1 SGHVS and CDR2 FQNEAQ. The V end was cut by 1 base, the J end by 0 bases, with 13 bases between. The CDR3 spans 17 residues. CDR3 DNA: TGTGCCAGCAGCTTAGGGTGGGTCGGGATCTCCTACAATGAGCAGTTCTTC. Protein sequence: CASSLGWVGISYNEQFF.

The J gene is TRBJ1-2, the V gene TRBV2; D not resolved. V shed 4 bases and J shed 4 bases, with 10 bases lying between them. The length of the CDR3 is 13 residues. Germline assignment: CDR1 SNHLY and CDR2 FYNNEI. The CDR3: CASSGDNVYGYTF. The CDR3 nucleotides are TGTGCCAGCAGTGGAGACAACGTCTATGGCTACACCTTC. Based on the CDR3 plus reference TRBV2 and TRBJ1-2, the full variable domain is EPEVTQTPSHQVTQMGQEVILRCVPISNHLYFYWYRQILGQKVEFLVSFYNNEISEKSEIFDDQFSVERPDGSNFTLKIRSTKLEDSAMYFCASSGDNVYGYTFGSGTRLTVV.

The chain combines TRBV5-1 with TRBJ2-3; 7 bases map to TRBD2. V lost 2 bases, J lost 2 bases, and 8 bases stayed unmatched. The CDR3 spans 16 residues. Germline loops: CDR1 SGHRS, CDR2 YFSETQ. DNA for the CDR3: TGCGCCAGCAGCTTCACCCTAGCGGACCTCACAGATACGCAGTATTTT. Amino acid sequence: CASSFTLADLTDTQYF.

J is TRBJ2-4 and V is TRBV20-1; either TRBD1 or TRBD2 may supply D (5 bases each). Trimming took off 1 base at V and 4 bases at J, with 14 bases between the two ends. This CDR3 region has 15 residues. The germline V gene has CDR1 DFQATT and CDR2 SNEGSKA (reference sequence). CDR3 sequence (DNA): TGCAGTGCTAGAGTACCAGGGAGCTCTAAAAACATTCAGTACTTC. Protein: CSARVPGSSKNIQYF.

The chain recombines TRBV10-3 with TRBJ2-6; D might be TRBD1 (5 bases). With 0 bases removed from V and 4 bases from J, the gap between germline ends came to 13 bases. Germline loops: CDR1 ENHRY, CDR2 SYGVKD. The length of the CDR3 is 17 residues. Written as DNA, the CDR3 is TGTGCCATCAGTGAGTCGACTCAGGGTCCCGGGGCCAACGTCCTGACTTTC. Protein sequence: CAISESTQGPGANVLTF.

The CDR3: CSASNQGARNQPQHF. The CDR3 bases are TGCAGTGCTAGTAATCAGGGGGCGCGTAATCAGCCCCAGCATTTT. V and J are TRBV20-1 and TRBJ1-5; 8 bases map to TRBD1. The junction had 8 bases not matched to a gene; V was cut back by 3 bases and J by 4 bases. Germline assignment: CDR1 DFQATT and CDR2 SNEGSKA (reference sequence). This CDR3 has 15 residues.

This clonotype was found many times. The chain employs TRBV20-1 and TRBJ1-6, with 10 bases fitting TRBD1. Germline V gene data show CDR1 as DFQATT and CDR2 as SNEGSKA (reference sequence). The trim removed 4 bases at V and 7 bases at J, leaving 4 bases unmatched. The CDR3 sequence is 14 residues long. DNA for the CDR3: TGCAGTGCTACGGGGACAGGGGACAATTCACCCCTCCACTTT. It translates to CSATGTGDNSPLHF.